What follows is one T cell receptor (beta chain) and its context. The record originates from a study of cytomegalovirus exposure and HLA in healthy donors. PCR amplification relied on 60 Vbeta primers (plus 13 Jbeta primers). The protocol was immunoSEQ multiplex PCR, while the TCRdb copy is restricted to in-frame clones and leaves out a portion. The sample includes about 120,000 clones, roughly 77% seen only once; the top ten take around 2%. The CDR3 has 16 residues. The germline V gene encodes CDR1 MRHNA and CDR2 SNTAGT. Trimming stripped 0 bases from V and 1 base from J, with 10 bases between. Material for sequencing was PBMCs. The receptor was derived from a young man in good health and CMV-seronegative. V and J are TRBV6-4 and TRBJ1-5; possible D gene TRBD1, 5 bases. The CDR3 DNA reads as TGTGCCAGCAGTGACTCACGGGGGGTGAGCAATCAGCCCCAGCATTTT. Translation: CASSDSRGVSNQPQHF.